This T cell receptor (beta chain) is from a study of T cell changes during pregnancy in multiple sclerosis. Data came from immunoSEQ multiplex PCR; TCRdb stores just in-frame clones and leaves some out. The repertoire includes some 80,000 clones, more than 70% of them detected once, and about 0.9% sits in the top ten. V lost 5 bases to trimming and J lost 3 bases; unmatched junction nucleotides: 5. Germline assignment: CDR1 MNHEY and CDR2 SMNVEV (reference sequence). This CDR3 has 14 residues. This TCR came from a female donor in good health, enrolled as a control in a pregnancy study. The chain links TRBV27 to TRBJ2-7, with 9 bases lining up with TRBD1. The source was peripheral blood, collected in the first trimester of pregnancy. For the CDR3, the DNA is TGTGCCAGCAGTCCTCAGACAGGGGGCTACGAGCAGTACTTC. Translating gives CASSPQTGGYEQYF.